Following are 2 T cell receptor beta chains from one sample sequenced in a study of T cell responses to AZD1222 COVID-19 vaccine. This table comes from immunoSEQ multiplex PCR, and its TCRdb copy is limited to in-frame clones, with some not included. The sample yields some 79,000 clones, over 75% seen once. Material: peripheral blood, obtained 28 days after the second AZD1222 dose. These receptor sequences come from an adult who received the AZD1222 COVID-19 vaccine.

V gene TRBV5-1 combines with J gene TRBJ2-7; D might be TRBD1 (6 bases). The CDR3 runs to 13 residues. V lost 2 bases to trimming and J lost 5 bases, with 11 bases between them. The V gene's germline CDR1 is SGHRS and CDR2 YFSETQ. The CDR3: CASSFTGIHEQYF. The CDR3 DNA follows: TGCGCCAGCAGCTTTACAGGGATCCACGAGCAGTACTTC.

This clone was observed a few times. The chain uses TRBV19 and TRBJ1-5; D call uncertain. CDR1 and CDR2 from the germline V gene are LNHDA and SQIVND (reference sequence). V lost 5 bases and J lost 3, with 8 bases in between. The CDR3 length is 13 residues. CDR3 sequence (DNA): TGTGCCAGTAGTCCCGAGCTCAATCAGCCCCAGCATTTT. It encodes CASSPELNQPQHF.